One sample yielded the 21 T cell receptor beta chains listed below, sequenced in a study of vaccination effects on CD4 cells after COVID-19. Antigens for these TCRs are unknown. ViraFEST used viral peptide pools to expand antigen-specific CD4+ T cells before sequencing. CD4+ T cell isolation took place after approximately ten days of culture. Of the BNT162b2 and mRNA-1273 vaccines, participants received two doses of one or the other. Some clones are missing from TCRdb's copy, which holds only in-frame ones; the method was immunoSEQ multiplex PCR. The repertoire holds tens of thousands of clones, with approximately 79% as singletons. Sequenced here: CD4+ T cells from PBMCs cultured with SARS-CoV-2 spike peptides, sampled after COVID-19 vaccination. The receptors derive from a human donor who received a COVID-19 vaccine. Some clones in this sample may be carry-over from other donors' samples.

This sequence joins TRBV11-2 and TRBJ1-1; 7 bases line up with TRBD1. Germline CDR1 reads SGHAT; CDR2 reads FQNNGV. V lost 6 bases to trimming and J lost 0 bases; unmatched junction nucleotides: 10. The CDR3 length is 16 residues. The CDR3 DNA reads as TGTGCCAGCAGTACAGAAGGGACAGCTATGAACACTGAAGCTTTCTTT. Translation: CASSTEGTAMNTEAFF.

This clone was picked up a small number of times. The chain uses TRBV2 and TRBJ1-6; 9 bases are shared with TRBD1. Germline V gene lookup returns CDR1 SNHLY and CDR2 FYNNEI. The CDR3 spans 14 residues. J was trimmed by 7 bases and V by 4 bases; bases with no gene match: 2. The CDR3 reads CASSVGQGNSPLHF. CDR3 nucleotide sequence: TGTGCCAGCAGTGTTGGACAGGGGAATTCACCCCTCCACTTT.

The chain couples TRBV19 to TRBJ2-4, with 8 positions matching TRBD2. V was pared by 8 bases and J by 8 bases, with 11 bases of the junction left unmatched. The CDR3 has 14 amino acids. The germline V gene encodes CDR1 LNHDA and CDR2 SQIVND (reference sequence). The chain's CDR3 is CASRTSGGRDIQYF. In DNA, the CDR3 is TGTGCCAGTCGCACGAGCGGGGGTCGGGACATTCAGTACTTC.

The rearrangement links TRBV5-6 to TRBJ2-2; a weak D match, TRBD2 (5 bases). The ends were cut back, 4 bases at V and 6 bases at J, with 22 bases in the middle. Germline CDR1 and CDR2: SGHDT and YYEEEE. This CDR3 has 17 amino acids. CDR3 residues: CASSPLRLAPRPGELFF. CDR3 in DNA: TGTGCCAGCAGCCCACTAAGGCTAGCTCCCCGGCCCGGGGAGCTGTTTTTT. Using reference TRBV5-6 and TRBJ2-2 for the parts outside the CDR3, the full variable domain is DAGVTQSPTHLIKTRGQQVTLRCSPKSGHDTVSWYQQALGQGPQFIFQYYEEEERQRGNFPDRFSGHQFPNYSSELNVNALLLGDSALYLCASSPLRLAPRPGELFFGEGSRLTVL.

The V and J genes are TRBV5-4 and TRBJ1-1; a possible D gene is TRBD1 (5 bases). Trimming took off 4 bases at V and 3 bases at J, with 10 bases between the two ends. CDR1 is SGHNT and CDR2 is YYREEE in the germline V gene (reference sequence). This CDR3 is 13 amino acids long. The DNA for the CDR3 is TGTGCCAGCAGCAGGGGATCCGACACTGAAGCTTTCTTT. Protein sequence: CASSRGSDTEAFF.

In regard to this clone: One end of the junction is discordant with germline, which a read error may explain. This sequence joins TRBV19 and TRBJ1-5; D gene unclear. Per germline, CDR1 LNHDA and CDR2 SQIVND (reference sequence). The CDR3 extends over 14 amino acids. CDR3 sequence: CASSIGVSNQSQHF. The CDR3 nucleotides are TGTGCCAGTAGTATAGGCGTGAGCAATCAGTCCCAGCATTTT.

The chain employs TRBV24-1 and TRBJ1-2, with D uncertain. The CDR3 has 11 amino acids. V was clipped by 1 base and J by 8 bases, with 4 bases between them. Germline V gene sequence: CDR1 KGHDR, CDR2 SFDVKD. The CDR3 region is CATSDFGGYTF. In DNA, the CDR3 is TGTGCCACCAGTGATTTTGGCGGCTACACCTTC.

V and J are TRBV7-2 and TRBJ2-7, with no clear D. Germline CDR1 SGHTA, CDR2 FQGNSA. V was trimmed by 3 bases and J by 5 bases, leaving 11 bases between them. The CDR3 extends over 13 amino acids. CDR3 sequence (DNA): TGTGCCAGCAGCTTGGCGAGGTCCAACGAGCAGTACGTC. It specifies CASSLARSNEQYV.

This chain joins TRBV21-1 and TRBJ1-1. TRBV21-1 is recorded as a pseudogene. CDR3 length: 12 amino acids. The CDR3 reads CASSRDNTEAFF. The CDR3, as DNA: TGTGCCAGCAGTAGGGACAACACTGAAGCTTTCTTT.

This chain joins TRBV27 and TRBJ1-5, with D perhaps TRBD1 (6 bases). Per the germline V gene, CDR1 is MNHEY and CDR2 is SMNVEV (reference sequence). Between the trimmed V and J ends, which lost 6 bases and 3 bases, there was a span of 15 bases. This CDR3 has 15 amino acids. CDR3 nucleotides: TGTGCCAGCAGCCCAAAAAGACAGGACAATCAGCCCCAGCATTTT. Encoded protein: CASSPKRQDNQPQHF.

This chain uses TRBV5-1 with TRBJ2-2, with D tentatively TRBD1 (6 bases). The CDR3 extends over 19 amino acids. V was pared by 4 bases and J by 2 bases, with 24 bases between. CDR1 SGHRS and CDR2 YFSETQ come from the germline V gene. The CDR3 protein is CASSLLNVPGHTNTGELFF. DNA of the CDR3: TGCGCCAGCAGCCTCTTAAACGTCCCGGGACACACTAACACCGGGGAGCTGTTTTTT.

This chain's CDR3 is CAWDSNSGLAKNIQYF. CDR3 DNA sequence: TGTGCCTGGGATTCAAACTCTGGACTAGCCAAAAACATTCAGTACTTC. The chain joins TRBV30 to TRBJ2-4; TRBD2 might be the D (5 bases). CDR1 and CDR2 from the germline V gene are GTSNPN and SVGIG (reference sequence). The ends were cut back, 5 bases at V and 0 bases at J, with 17 bases in the middle. The CDR3 totals 16 residues.

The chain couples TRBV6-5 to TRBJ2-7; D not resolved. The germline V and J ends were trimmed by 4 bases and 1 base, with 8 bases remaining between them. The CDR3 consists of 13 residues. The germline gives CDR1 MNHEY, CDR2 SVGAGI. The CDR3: CASSSTPSYEQYV. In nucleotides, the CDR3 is TGTGCCAGCAGTTCGACGCCATCCTACGAGCAGTACGTC.

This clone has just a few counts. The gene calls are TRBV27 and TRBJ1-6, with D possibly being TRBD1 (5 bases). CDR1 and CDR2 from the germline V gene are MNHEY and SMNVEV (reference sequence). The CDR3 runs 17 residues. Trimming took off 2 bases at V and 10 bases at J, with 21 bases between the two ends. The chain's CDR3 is CASSLGGRALGRSPLHF. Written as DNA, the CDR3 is TGTGCCAGCAGTTTAGGTGGCAGGGCCCTCGGGCGGTCACCCCTCCACTTT.

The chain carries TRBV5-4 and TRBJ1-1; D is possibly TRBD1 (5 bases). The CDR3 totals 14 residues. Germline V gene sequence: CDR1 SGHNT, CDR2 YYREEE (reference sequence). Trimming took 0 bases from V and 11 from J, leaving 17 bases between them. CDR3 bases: TGTGCCAGCAGCTTGGAAGGGAGTGGGGGTGACGCTTTCTTT. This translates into CASSLEGSGGDAFF.

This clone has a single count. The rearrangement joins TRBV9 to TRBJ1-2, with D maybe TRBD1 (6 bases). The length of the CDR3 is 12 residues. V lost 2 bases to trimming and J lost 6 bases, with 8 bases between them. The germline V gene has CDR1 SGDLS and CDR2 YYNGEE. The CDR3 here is CASSVNRDGYTF. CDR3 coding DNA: TGTGCCAGCAGCGTCAACAGGGATGGCTACACCTTC.

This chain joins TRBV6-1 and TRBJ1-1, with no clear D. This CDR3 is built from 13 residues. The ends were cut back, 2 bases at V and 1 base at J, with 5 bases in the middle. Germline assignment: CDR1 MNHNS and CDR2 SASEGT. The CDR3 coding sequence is TGTGCCAGCAGTGAAACGAGGAACACTGAAGCTTTCTTT. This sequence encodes CASSETRNTEAFF.

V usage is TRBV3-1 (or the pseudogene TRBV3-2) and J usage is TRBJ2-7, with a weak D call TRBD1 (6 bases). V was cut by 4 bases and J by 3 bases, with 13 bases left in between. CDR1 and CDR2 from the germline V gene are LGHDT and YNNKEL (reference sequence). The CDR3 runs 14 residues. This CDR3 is CASSPWDTLYEQYV. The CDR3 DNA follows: TGTGCCAGCAGCCCCTGGGACACCCTCTACGAGCAGTACGTC.

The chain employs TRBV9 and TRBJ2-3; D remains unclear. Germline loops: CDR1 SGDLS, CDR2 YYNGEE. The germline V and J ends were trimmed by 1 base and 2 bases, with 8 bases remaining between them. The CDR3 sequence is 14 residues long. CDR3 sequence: CASSVSPDTDTQYF. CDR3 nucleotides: TGTGCCAGCAGCGTAAGTCCCGACACAGATACGCAGTATTTT.

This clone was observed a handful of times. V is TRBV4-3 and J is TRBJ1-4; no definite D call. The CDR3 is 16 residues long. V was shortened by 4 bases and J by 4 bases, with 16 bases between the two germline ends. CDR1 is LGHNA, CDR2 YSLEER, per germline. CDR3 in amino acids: CASSPDPPAFNEKLFF. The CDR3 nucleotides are TGCGCCAGCAGCCCCGATCCCCCGGCGTTTAATGAAAAACTGTTTTTT.

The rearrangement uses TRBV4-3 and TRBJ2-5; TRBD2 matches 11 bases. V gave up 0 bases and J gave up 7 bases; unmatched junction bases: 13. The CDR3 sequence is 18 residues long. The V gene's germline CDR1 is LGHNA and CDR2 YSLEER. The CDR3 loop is CASSQDRASGGPPGTQYF. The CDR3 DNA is TGCGCCAGCAGCCAAGATCGAGCTAGCGGGGGGCCTCCAGGGACCCAGTACTTC.